Following are 27 T cell receptor beta chains from one sample sequenced in a study of response to subunit inactivated influenza vaccine. TCRdb re-analysed the RT-PCR reads in MiXCR, keeping a single row per CDR3 protein. The sample gives approximately 570,000 distinct CDR3 sequences, roughly 8.2% of which show up once; 13% is in the top ten. Sequenced here: PBMCs from blood, sampled roughly 24 months after vaccination. These receptors originate from a man aged 45 to 75 who received an inactivated influenza vaccine.

This clonotype was seen at least ten times. The chain links TRBV5-1 to TRBJ2-2, with TRBD2 matching 10 bases. Germline CDR1 and CDR2: SGHRS and YFSETQ. V lost 4 bases and J lost 4; bases outside the gene matches: 7. The CDR3 extends over 16 amino acids. The CDR3 loop reads CASSLGASGGTGELFF. The DNA for the CDR3 is TGCGCCAGCAGCCTGGGTGCTAGCGGGGGCACCGGGGAGCTGTTTTTT.

A few counts support this clonotype. The V and J genes are TRBV18 and TRBJ2-7; the D is unclear. V lost 4 bases and J lost 6, with 16 bases in between. The CDR3 spans 14 residues. Germline V CDR1 and CDR2: KGHSH, LQKENI. CDR3 region: CASSLQYSISEQYF. The CDR3 bases are TGTGCCAGCTCACTTCAATACTCAATTAGCGAGCAGTACTTC.

With respect to this clonotype: A much larger clonotype is one base distant, so this may be a read error. This sequence joins TRBV20-1 and TRBJ2-5; D is unclear. In germline, CDR1 is DFQATT, CDR2 SNEGSKA (reference sequence). This CDR3 is 15 amino acids long. Trimming stripped 0 bases from V and 0 bases from J, with 11 bases between. CDR3 nucleotide sequence: TGCAGTGCTAGAGATTCCACCTCACACCAAGAGACCCAGTACTTC. This encodes CSARDSTSHQETQYF.

The chain combines TRBV4-2 with TRBJ2-1; D possibly uses TRBD1 or TRBD2 (5 bases each). V dropped 1 base and J dropped 0 bases, with 13 bases sitting between them. The CDR3 sequence is 17 residues long. Per germline, CDR1 LGHNA and CDR2 YNFKEQ. The CDR3 DNA follows: TGTGCCAGCAGCCAAGTGAAGGGGCTAGCCTCCTACAATGAGCAGTTCTTC. Protein sequence: CASSQVKGLASYNEQFF.

The table lists this clonotype with many counts. The chain joins TRBV12-3 or TRBV12-4 to TRBJ1-2, with a possible D match to TRBD1 (6 bases). V gave up 8 bases and J gave up 0 bases, with 13 bases separating them. The CDR3 spans 14 residues. CDR3 residues: CASGRTDANYGYTF. In DNA, the CDR3 is TGTGCCAGCGGTCGGACAGATGCTAACTATGGCTACACCTTC.

This chain links TRBV7-2 with TRBJ2-3, with a weak D call TRBD2 (6 bases). The CDR3 spans 16 residues. Germline loops: CDR1 SGHTA, CDR2 FQGNSA. V lost 4 bases and J lost 0, with 14 bases in between. In DNA, the CDR3 is TGTGCCAGCAGCTCCCCCCCGGGAGAGAGCACAGATACGCAGTATTTT. As protein: CASSSPPGESTDTQYF. Looking up the rest from reference TRBV7-2 and TRBJ2-3 gives the full variable domain: GAGVSQSPSNKVTEKGKDVELRCDPISGHTALYWYRQSLGQGLEFLIYFQGNSAPDKSGLPSDRFSAERTGGSVSTLTIQRTQQEDSAVYLCASSSPPGESTDTQYFGPGTRLTVL.

This clonotype was seen at least ten times. The chain is built from TRBV20-1 and TRBJ2-3; maybe TRBD2 (6 bases). Germline V gives CDR1 DFQATT, CDR2 SNEGSKA (reference sequence). The CDR3 extends over 17 amino acids. V was pared by 0 bases and J by 6 bases, with 22 bases between. CDR3 amino acids: CSARDLRASDFRDTQYF. Here the CDR3 DNA reads TGCAGTGCTAGAGATCTGAGGGCTAGCGATTTTCGGGATACGCAGTATTTT.

This clonotype was seen a few times. The genes are TRBV12-3 or TRBV12-4 and TRBJ1-5, with D possibly being TRBD1 (5 bases). This CDR3 comprises 17 residues. Trimming took off 6 bases at V and 0 bases at J, with 18 bases between the two ends. The DNA of the CDR3 is TGTGCCAGCAGCAGGACATCGGCCGCAAATAGCAATCAGCCCCAGCATTTT. This gives the protein CASSRTSAANSNQPQHF.

J is TRBJ1-1 and V is TRBV4-3; no reliable D call. The germline gives CDR1 LGHNA, CDR2 YSLEER. Trimming took off 2 bases at V and 5 bases at J, with 18 bases between the two ends. This CDR3 is 16 amino acids long. The CDR3: CASSQTRSTRRTEAFF. The DNA for the CDR3 is TGCGCCAGCAGCCAAACGAGGTCTACTCGGAGAACTGAAGCTTTCTTT.

The chain uses TRBV5-5 and TRBJ2-5, with D possibly being TRBD1 (6 bases). Trimming shortened V by 5 bases and J by 2 bases, and 13 bases separated the two germline ends. From germline, CDR1 is SGHKS and CDR2 YYEKEE (reference sequence). The CDR3 covers 14 residues. This chain's CDR3 is CASSLKGVQETQYF. The CDR3 coding sequence is TGTGCCAGCAGTCTTAAGGGGGTTCAAGAGACCCAGTACTTC.

This rearrangement joins TRBV4-3 to TRBJ2-7; TRBD1 aligns across 8 bases. From germline, CDR1 is LGHNA and CDR2 YSLEER. This CDR3 contains 17 residues. Losses at the gene ends were 3 bases for V and 0 bases for J; bases not matched to a gene: 10. This CDR3 reads CASSHAHGQGDSYEQYF. CDR3 coding DNA: TGCGCCAGCAGCCATGCCCACGGACAGGGAGACTCCTACGAGCAGTACTTC.

V is TRBV3-1 and J is TRBJ1-1; TRBD1 might be the D (6 bases). Looked up from germline, CDR1 is LGHDT and CDR2 is YNNKEL (reference sequence). V lost 5 bases, J lost 0 bases, and 13 bases lay in between. The CDR3 sequence is 15 residues long. For the CDR3, the DNA is TGTGCCAGCAGCAGGGGGAGGACCGTGAACACTGAAGCTTTCTTT. Residues: CASSRGRTVNTEAFF.

In its sample, this clonotype was seen a few times. The rearrangement uses TRBV7-2 and TRBJ2-1; D call uncertain. This CDR3 comprises 16 residues. Trimming pared 4 bases from V and 0 bases from J, leaving 13 bases between. Looked up from germline, CDR1 is SGHTA and CDR2 is FQGNSA. The CDR3 DNA reads TGTGCCAGCAGCTGGGTAGCCCGCTCCTCCTACAATGAGCAGTTCTTC. Encoded protein: CASSWVARSSYNEQFF.

This clonotype was counted a few times. This chain uses TRBV10-3 with TRBJ1-5; D may be TRBD1 (6 bases). CDR1 is ENHRY and CDR2 is SYGVKD in the germline V gene. The CDR3 consists of 13 residues. The ends were cut back, 2 bases at V and 9 bases at J, with 11 bases in the middle. CDR3 loop: CAISEDQGRPQHF. The CDR3 nucleotides read TGTGCCATCAGTGAGGATCAGGGGCGGCCCCAGCATTTT.

The chain has TRBV7-8 and TRBJ1-2; D possibly corresponds to TRBD1 (5 bases). This CDR3 has 14 residues. V was clipped by 1 base and J by 2 bases, with 8 bases between them. Germline V CDR1 and CDR2: SGHVS, FQNEAQ. The CDR3 DNA follows: TGTGCCAGCAGCTTAGAGTCAGGGAACTATGGCTACACCTTC. This codes for CASSLESGNYGYTF.

There are many counts of this clonotype. This chain connects TRBV20-1 to TRBJ1-5; unclear D gene. The V gene lost 1 base and the J gene lost 1 base, with 2 bases spanning the gap. CDR1 DFQATT and CDR2 SNEGSKA come from the germline V gene (reference sequence). The CDR3 totals 12 residues. The CDR3 loop reads CSARVSNQPQHF. CDR3 DNA: TGCAGTGCTAGAGTAAGCAATCAGCCCCAGCATTTT.

This clonotype was found many times. V usage is TRBV6-1 and J usage is TRBJ2-1; 7 bases fit TRBD2. Trimming cost V 5 bases and J 8 bases; bases outside gene matches: 12. This CDR3 contains 15 residues. CDR1 is MNHNS and CDR2 is SASEGT in the germline V gene. The CDR3 sequence: CASSQRLARGDEQFF. The DNA of the CDR3 is TGTGCCAGCAGTCAGCGACTAGCCCGGGGGGATGAGCAGTTCTTC.

The V call is TRBV5-1, the J call TRBJ2-1; D is ambiguous. V was trimmed by 0 bases and J by 10 bases, leaving 11 bases between them. This CDR3 region has 13 residues. Germline values: CDR1 SGHRS, CDR2 YFSETQ. The CDR3 sequence is CASSLGGPREQFF. The DNA for the CDR3 is TGCGCCAGCAGCTTGGGCGGCCCTCGGGAGCAGTTCTTC.

This clonotype was observed many times. J is TRBJ1-1 and V is TRBV20-1; the D gene is possibly TRBD1 (5 bases). This CDR3 has 15 amino acids. V lost 0 bases, J lost 3 bases, and 14 bases lay in between. CDR1 and CDR2 (germline): DFQATT, SNEGSKA (reference sequence). The CDR3 spells CSARDRGTWYTEAFF. The CDR3 nucleotides read TGCAGTGCTAGAGATCGGGGCACGTGGTACACTGAAGCTTTCTTT.

This clonotype was found many times. V usage is TRBV14 and J usage is TRBJ1-1, with a weak D call TRBD1 (5 bases). Germline loops: CDR1 SGHDN, CDR2 FVKESK. CDR3 length: 13 amino acids. V was trimmed by 4 bases and J by 9 bases, leaving 15 bases between them. The CDR3 reads CASSLRGTIKAFF. The CDR3, as DNA: TGTGCCAGCAGCCTGAGGGGAACAATAAAAGCTTTCTTT.

This clonotype came up many times. The genes are TRBV2 and TRBJ2-2; D is unclear. Trimming took off 8 bases at V and 7 bases at J, with 8 bases between the two ends. CDR3 length: 11 residues. Germline loops: CDR1 SNHLY, CDR2 FYNNEI. CDR3 amino acids: CASRTGGELFF. CDR3 in DNA: TGTGCCAGCCGAACGGGCGGGGAGCTGTTTTTT.

This clonotype has at least ten counts. The gene calls are TRBV19 and TRBJ1-5; no clear D. V lost 5 bases, J lost 0 bases, and 11 bases lay in between. This CDR3 has 15 amino acids. The germline gives CDR1 LNHDA, CDR2 SQIVND (reference sequence). The CDR3 sequence is CASSLQQNSNQPQHF. In DNA form, the CDR3 reads TGTGCCAGTAGTCTGCAACAGAATAGCAATCAGCCCCAGCATTTT.

Only a few counts were recorded for this clonotype. The chain has TRBV5-8 and TRBJ2-1; 7 positions match TRBD2. CDR3 size: 17 residues. The V and J ends lost 4 bases and 2 bases, in that order; junction bases with no gene match: 12. Per the germline V gene, CDR1 is SGHTS and CDR2 is YDEGEE. Here the CDR3 reads CASSPLRGGGAYNEQFF. The CDR3 DNA sequence: TGTGCCAGCAGCCCCCTGAGGGGCGGGGGAGCCTACAATGAGCAGTTCTTC.

A few counts support this clonotype. The rearrangement uses TRBV12-3 or TRBV12-4 and TRBJ2-7, with 7 positions matching TRBD1. V was pared by 6 bases and J by 2 bases, with 1 base of the junction left unmatched. This CDR3 has 12 amino acids. The CDR3 here is CASSGQAYEQYF. In DNA, the CDR3 is TGTGCCAGCAGCGGACAGGCCTACGAGCAGTACTTC.

This clonotype has ten or more counts. The CDR3 DNA follows: TGCGCCAGCAGCGGGATGGGAGGGGTTCTTATGAACACTGAAGCTTTCTTT. As protein: CASSGMGGVLMNTEAFF. The chain has TRBV4-1 and TRBJ1-1; possible D gene TRBD1, 5 bases. The CDR3 has 17 residues. Per the germline V gene, CDR1 is MGHRA and CDR2 is YSYEKL. With 5 bases removed from V and 0 bases from J, the gap between germline ends came to 19 bases.

This clonotype was observed a handful of times. This sequence joins TRBV6-1 and TRBJ2-7; 9 bases are a match to TRBD2. Germline assignment: CDR1 MNHNS and CDR2 SASEGT. J gave up 0 bases and V 6 bases, and 9 bases lay outside the gene matches. The CDR3 is made up of 16 amino acids. The CDR3 loop is CASRPRTSVTSYEQYF. The CDR3 region has the DNA TGTGCCAGCAGGCCTAGGACTAGCGTAACCTCCTACGAGCAGTACTTC.

This clonotype has just a few counts. The chain joins TRBV24-1 to TRBJ1-1, with 7 bases identical to TRBD1. J lost 2 bases, V lost 9 bases, and 5 bases had no gene match. The CDR3 covers 13 residues. Per the germline V gene, CDR1 is KGHDR and CDR2 is SFDVKD. CDR3 in amino acids: CATVGTENTEAFF. CDR3 nucleotides: TGTGCCACCGTTGGGACAGAAAACACTGAAGCTTTCTTT.